What follows describes a single T cell receptor (beta chain). As yet, its antigen is unknown. The sample comes from a study of cytomegalovirus exposure and HLA in healthy donors. Overall study findings and caveats: A few of the chains that were CMV-associated were confirmed in vitro to be specific for CMV antigens.

PCR primers comprised 60 Vbeta and 13 Jbeta primers. Sequenced by immunoSEQ multiplex PCR; TCRdb stores in-frame clones only, minus some. The sample records 170,000 or so clones, about 80% being singletons. The CDR3 covers 15 residues. The V end lost 0 bases, the J end lost 2 bases, and 9 bases lay between the germline ends. Germline assignment: CDR1 MNHEY and CDR2 SMNVEV (reference sequence). Source material: PBMCs. The receptor was derived from a woman between 55 and 75 years old in good health and CMV-seropositive. The rearrangement uses TRBV27 and TRBJ2-3, with no clear D. CDR3 DNA sequence: TGTGCCAGCAGTTTATCCCAGATCGACACAGATACGCAGTATTTT. Its translation is CASSLSQIDTDTQYF.